This entry is about one T cell receptor (beta chain). This sample stems from a study of blood T cell repertoires in COVID-19. For the study at large: Material from acute and convalescent COVID-19 was sourced from the United States, Italy and Spain. The cDNA or gDNA used as material had been derived from T cells, B-cell-depleted T cells, or PBMCs.

In the study's own analysis: Estimates of nucleated cell counts were drawn from the amplification of reference gene primers. Sequencing used immunoSEQ multiplex PCR; TCRdb keeps in-frame clones, though not all of them. That table is the source of V, J and clone size, and D and trimming were worked out from the DNA. The data contain over 100,000 clones, about 85% of them singletons. This CDR3 region has 13 residues. The chain combines TRBV1 with TRBJ2-7; TRBD2 is taken as the D call from the table, unchecked against the DNA. TRBV1 is designated a pseudogene. Source material: peripheral blood. The clonotype was recovered from a man aged 40-50 years with acute or convalescent COVID-19. Here the CDR3 reads CTSRASGGVEQYF. Here the CDR3 DNA reads TGCACCAGCAGGGCAAGCGGGGGGGTCGAGCAGTACTTC.